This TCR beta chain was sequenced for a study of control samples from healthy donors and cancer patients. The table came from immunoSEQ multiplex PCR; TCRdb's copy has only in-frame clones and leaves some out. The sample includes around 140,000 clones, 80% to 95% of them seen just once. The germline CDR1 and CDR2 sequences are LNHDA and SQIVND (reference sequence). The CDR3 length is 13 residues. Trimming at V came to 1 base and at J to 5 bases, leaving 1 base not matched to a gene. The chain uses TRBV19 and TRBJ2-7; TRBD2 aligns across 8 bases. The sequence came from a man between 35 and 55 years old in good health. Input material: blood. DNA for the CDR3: TGTGCCAGTAGTATAGGCGGGGGGAACGAGCAGTACTTC. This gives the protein CASSIGGGNEQYF.